These 31 T cell receptor beta chains were all obtained from the same sample, sequenced in a study of shared clonotypes between healthy human individuals. Sequencing was performed with immunoSEQ multiplex PCR; in TCRdb, only in-frame clones are kept and a portion is missing. The sample carries roughly 1,500,000 clones, around 98.5% recorded once. The sample consisted of naive CD4+ T cells sorted from blood. Subset meaning: CD45RA+ positively selected. Receptors originate from a man aged 25-45 years in good health.

The V and J genes are TRBV12-5 and TRBJ2-5; D may match TRBD1 or TRBD2 (6 bases each). The germline gives CDR1 LGHNT, CDR2 FRNRAP. There are 12 residues in the CDR3. Trimming took off 8 bases at V and 5 bases at J, with 12 bases between the two ends. CDR3 residues: CASQGTGETQYF. CDR3 nucleotides: TGTGCTAGTCAGGGGACTGGGGAGACCCAGTACTTC.

On this clone: One junction end does not reproduce the germline sequence, and a read error may be involved. The V call is TRBV5-1, the J call TRBJ2-1; TRBD1 might be the D (6 bases). Germline values: CDR1 SGHRS, CDR2 YFSETQ. The CDR3 extends over 15 amino acids. The CDR3 nucleotides read TGCGCCAGCAGCCCCGGGACAAGGTCCTTCAATGAGCAGTTCTTC. It encodes CASSPGTRSFNEQFF.

The chain links TRBV28 to TRBJ2-1; D is undetermined. The V gene lost 8 bases and the J gene lost 0 bases, with 5 bases spanning the gap. Germline-derived CDR1 and CDR2 are MDHEN and SYDVKM. The CDR3 is made up of 12 amino acids. The CDR3 region has the DNA TGTGCCAGCCATGACTCCTACAATGAGCAGTTCTTC. This translates into CASHDSYNEQFF.

The chain links TRBV28 to TRBJ2-7, with a tentative D call TRBD2 (5 bases). V lost 6 bases, J lost 6 bases, and 15 bases lay in between. The CDR3 has 13 residues. Germline V gives CDR1 MDHEN, CDR2 SYDVKM. CDR3 DNA sequence: TGTGCCAGCAGAGCCCGCGGGTTCTCCGAGCAGTACTTC. Protein: CASRARGFSEQYF.

The chain joins TRBV19 to TRBJ2-1; D gene ambiguous. Germline values: CDR1 LNHDA, CDR2 SQIVND (reference sequence). The CDR3 is made up of 14 amino acids. The germline V and J ends were trimmed by 4 bases and 4 bases, with 11 bases remaining between them. DNA of the CDR3: TGTGCCAGTAGTACCCGTCTCTTTTACAATGAGCAGTTCTTC. Translated, it gives CASSTRLFYNEQFF.

The J gene is TRBJ2-7, the V gene TRBV5-5, with D uncertain. V was cut by 3 bases and J by 3 bases, with 13 bases left in between. The CDR3 is made up of 14 amino acids. Germline V lookup: CDR1 SGHKS, CDR2 YYEKEE (reference sequence). The CDR3 DNA follows: TGTGCCAGCAGCTCCCAGGTAACCGACTACGAGCAGTACTTC. Protein product: CASSSQVTDYEQYF.

This clone was picked up one time. The rearrangement joins TRBV7-2 to TRBJ2-1; TRBD2 matches 14 bases. The junction had 6 bases not matched to a gene; V was cut back by 6 bases and J by 8 bases. The CDR3 runs to 15 residues. Per germline, CDR1 SGHTA and CDR2 FQGNSA. CDR3 bases: TGTGCCAGCAGAGTCGTGGGACTAGCGGGAGATGAGCAGTTCTTC. It encodes CASRVVGLAGDEQFF.

The gene calls are TRBV9 and TRBJ2-1; TRBD1 might be the D (5 bases). The CDR3 runs to 13 residues. V lost 0 bases and J 10 bases, leaving 11 bases between the germline ends. Germline values: CDR1 SGDLS, CDR2 YYNGEE. The CDR3 loop is CASSVDIGVEQFF. CDR3 nucleotide sequence: TGTGCCAGCAGCGTAGATATAGGGGTCGAGCAGTTCTTC.

V usage is TRBV7-8 and J usage is TRBJ2-7; possibly TRBD2 for D (5 bases). V was shortened by 1 base and J by 4 bases, with 11 bases between the two germline ends. The CDR3 contains 14 residues. The germline CDR1 and CDR2 sequences are SGHVS and FQNEAQ. In DNA, the CDR3 is TGTGCCAGCAGCTTAGGTGCGAGGGATTACGAGCAGTACTTC. Protein: CASSLGARDYEQYF.

A single count supports this clone. The rearrangement links TRBV11-2 to TRBJ2-2, with D possibly matching TRBD1 (5 bases). Germline values: CDR1 SGHAT, CDR2 FQNNGV. This CDR3 comprises 14 residues. Trimming pared 2 bases from V and 6 bases from J, leaving 10 bases between. The CDR3 protein is CASSLFEGAGELFF. The CDR3 DNA reads as TGTGCCAGCAGCTTATTCGAAGGGGCCGGGGAGCTGTTTTTT.

The J gene is TRBJ2-7, the V gene TRBV30; D is uncertain. There are 11 residues in the CDR3. V shed 0 bases and J shed 7 bases, with 7 bases lying between them. Per the germline V gene, CDR1 is GTSNPN and CDR2 is SVGIG (reference sequence). The CDR3 nucleotides are TGTGCCTGGAGTGTGAACGGTGAGCAGTACTTC. Translating it yields CAWSVNGEQYF.

V gene TRBV19 combines with J gene TRBJ2-1; D might be TRBD1 or TRBD2, each matching 5 bases. The CDR3 contains 13 residues. Deletions cut 4 bases from V and 11 bases from J, with 15 bases between. Germline CDR1 and CDR2: LNHDA and SQIVND (reference sequence). The CDR3 nucleotides are TGTGCCAGTAGTACCCAACGGGACGAAAAGCAGTTCTTC. Amino acids: CASSTQRDEKQFF.

The V and J genes are TRBV7-2 and TRBJ2-2; D ambiguous. Between the trimmed V and J ends, which lost 6 bases and 1 base, there was a span of 12 bases. Germline CDR1 is SGHTA and CDR2 is FQGNSA. The CDR3 covers 15 residues. The chain's CDR3 is CASRTLVENTGELFF. The CDR3 nucleotides are TGTGCCAGCAGGACTCTCGTCGAGAACACCGGGGAGCTGTTTTTT. Complete variable domain (other parts from reference TRBV7-2 and TRBJ2-2): GAGVSQSPSNKVTEKGKDVELRCDPISGHTALYWYRQSLGQGLEFLIYFQGNSAPDKSGLPSDRFSAERTGGSVSTLTIQRTQQEDSAVYLCASRTLVENTGELFFGEGSRLTVL.

This chain uses TRBV7-3 with TRBJ2-7, with 7 positions matching TRBD1. The V segment lost 6 bases and the J segment 0 bases; nucleotides outside the gene matches: 5. From germline, CDR1 is SGHTA and CDR2 FQGTGA. The CDR3 length is 14 residues. DNA of the CDR3: TGTGCCAGCAGGCCGACAGGGTACTCCTACGAGCAGTACTTC. Protein sequence: CASRPTGYSYEQYF.

The chain combines TRBV7-9 with TRBJ2-1; D possibly corresponds to TRBD2 (6 bases). The CDR3 consists of 16 residues. V was pared by 4 bases and J by 8 bases, with 21 bases between. Germline values: CDR1 SEHNR, CDR2 FQNEAQ (reference sequence). This CDR3 is CASSWGLTEPRDEQFF. The CDR3 nucleotides read TGTGCCAGCAGCTGGGGACTGACAGAGCCCCGCGATGAGCAGTTCTTC.

This rearrangement joins TRBV2 to TRBJ2-5; 12 bases fit TRBD1. The CDR3 length is 15 residues. Germline trimming cut 5 bases from V and 4 bases from J; bases unmatched to any gene: 5. The germline V gene encodes CDR1 SNHLY and CDR2 FYNNEI. The chain's CDR3 is CASSRDRGRRETQYF. CDR3 in DNA: TGTGCCAGCAGTCGGGACAGGGGGCGAAGAGAGACCCAGTACTTC.

This clone was picked up one time. The rearrangement links TRBV29-1 to TRBJ2-1; 9 bases align to TRBD2. Trimming took 7 bases from V and 7 from J; bases not matched to a gene: 11. Germline V gene lookup returns CDR1 SQVTM and CDR2 ANQGSEA. The CDR3 contains 14 residues. The CDR3, as DNA: TGCAGCGAAAGAGGACTAGCGTTCGCTAATGAGCAGTTCTTC. It is translated as CSERGLAFANEQFF.

The rearrangement links TRBV6-5 to TRBJ2-7; the match to TRBD2 covers 7 bases. Germline V lookup: CDR1 MNHEY, CDR2 SVGAGI. This CDR3 comprises 11 residues. The V segment lost 10 bases and the J segment 6 bases; nucleotides outside the gene matches: 6. CDR3 residues: CATTSAGEQYF. The CDR3 region has the DNA TGTGCCACTACTAGCGCGGGCGAGCAGTACTTC.

V is TRBV9 and J is TRBJ2-1, with 8 bases lining up with TRBD2. CDR1 is SGDLS and CDR2 is YYNGEE in the germline V gene. Germline trimming cut 3 bases from V and 0 bases from J; bases unmatched to any gene: 8. The CDR3 spans 17 residues. The CDR3 sequence: CASSEFIAGNSYNEQFF. CDR3 bases: TGTGCCAGCAGCGAGTTCATAGCGGGAAACTCCTACAATGAGCAGTTCTTC.

Turning to this clone: This CDR3 is also generated by other DNA sequences in the sample. Here the CDR3 DNA reads TGCGCCAGCAGCTTGGAGGGGGGCCAGCCCCAGCATTTT. Amino acid sequence: CASSLEGGQPQHF. V and J are TRBV5-1 and TRBJ1-5; maybe TRBD1 (6 bases). The CDR3 sequence is 13 residues long. Germline V CDR1 and CDR2: SGHRS, YFSETQ. The V end lost 0 bases, the J end lost 7 bases, and 8 bases lay between the germline ends.

The chain combines TRBV18 with TRBJ2-5; D is uncertain. CDR1 and CDR2 (germline): KGHSH, LQKENI. CDR3 length equals 15 residues. V was trimmed by 2 bases and J by 1 base, leaving 11 bases between them. CDR3 protein: CASSPRAGPQETQYF. The CDR3 DNA reads as TGTGCCAGCTCACCAAGGGCTGGGCCCCAAGAGACCCAGTACTTC.

This clone has just one count. The V and J genes are TRBV11-2 and TRBJ2-6; D may be TRBD1 (7 bases). Trimming cost V 4 bases and J 4 bases, with 14 bases left between them. The germline V gene encodes CDR1 SGHAT and CDR2 FQNNGV. This CDR3 is built from 16 residues. The DNA for the CDR3 is TGTGCCAGCAGCTCCCTACAGGGGAGGGGGGCCAACGTCCTGACTTTC. Its translation is CASSSLQGRGANVLTF.

The chain joins TRBV9 to TRBJ2-5; 7 nucleotides agree with TRBD2. The CDR3 spans 13 residues. The V segment lost 8 bases and the J segment 2 bases; nucleotides outside the gene matches: 6. The germline CDR1 and CDR2 sequences are SGDLS and YYNGEE. The CDR3 bases are TGTGCCAGTGGGGGGGTCTCGCAAGAGACCCAGTACTTC. Its translation is CASGGVSQETQYF.

This chain joins TRBV28 and TRBJ2-3; maybe TRBD1 (6 bases). Germline loops: CDR1 MDHEN, CDR2 SYDVKM. This CDR3 contains 14 residues. The V gene lost 3 bases and the J gene lost 11 bases, with 18 bases spanning the gap. The CDR3 loop is CASSLRRGTDGQYF. The CDR3 nucleotides read TGTGCCAGCAGTTTGCGCAGGGGCACAGATGGGCAGTATTTT.

V and J are TRBV10-2 and TRBJ2-1, with TRBD2 identical over 13 bases. Germline trimming cut 7 bases from V and 12 bases from J; bases unmatched to any gene: 15. The CDR3 extends over 16 amino acids. Germline-derived CDR1 and CDR2 are WSHSY and SAAADI. The CDR3 sequence is CASTGGKGLAGPGQFF. DNA for the CDR3: TGCGCCAGCACAGGGGGCAAGGGACTAGCGGGGCCGGGGCAGTTCTTC.

The rearrangement joins TRBV29-1 to TRBJ1-1, with 7 bases identical to TRBD1. V was clipped by 4 bases and J by 5 bases; unmatched bases: 13. CDR1 is SQVTM and CDR2 is ANQGSEA in the germline V gene. This CDR3 is built from 15 residues. DNA of the CDR3: TGCAGCGTTGCACCCTACCGAAGGGGGCAGACTGAAGCTTTCTTT. The encoded protein is CSVAPYRRGQTEAFF.

V is TRBV21-1 and J is TRBJ2-7; TRBD1 reflects the table's D call only, with no check against the DNA. TRBV21-1 is noted as a pseudogene. The CDR3 contains 16 residues. The DNA for the CDR3 is TGTGCCAGCAGCAAAGAGATCACGGGACAGGGGTACGAGCAGTACTTC. Translation gives CASSKEITGQGYEQYF.

This clone was recorded once. The J gene is TRBJ1-5, the V gene TRBV19; D remains ambiguous. V lost 5 bases, J lost 0 bases, and 20 bases lay in between. The CDR3 has 18 amino acids. The germline CDR1 and CDR2 sequences are LNHDA and SQIVND (reference sequence). CDR3 DNA: TGTGCCAGTAGTTCGCCCAGGCTGGGCTACTATAGCAATCAGCCCCAGCATTTT. Protein sequence: CASSSPRLGYYSNQPQHF.

The chain combines TRBV7-3 with TRBJ1-5; TRBD1 agrees at 7 bases. V shed 5 bases and J 5 bases; nucleotides not matched to a gene: 3. The CDR3 totals 13 residues. Germline CDR1 and CDR2: SGHTA and FQGTGA. The CDR3 is CASSHDRDQPQHF. In DNA form, the CDR3 reads TGTGCCAGCAGCCATGACAGGGATCAGCCCCAGCATTTT.

The gene calls are TRBV2 and TRBJ2-7, with D tentatively TRBD1 (5 bases). Germline V CDR1 and CDR2: SNHLY, FYNNEI. The V and J ends lost 4 bases and 2 bases respectively, with 15 bases between them. The CDR3 loop spans 15 amino acids. Written as DNA, the CDR3 is TGTGCCAGCAGTGGTGGGCAGGGTCGAGCCTACGAGCAGTACTTC. Its translation is CASSGGQGRAYEQYF.

V gene TRBV4-3 combines with J gene TRBJ2-7; tentative D call: TRBD2 (5 bases). CDR1 is LGHNA, CDR2 YSLEER, per germline. V was shortened by 0 bases and J by 6 bases, with 18 bases between the two germline ends. CDR3 size: 16 residues. CDR3 loop: CASSQEPLLGRGEQYF. The CDR3 DNA follows: TGCGCCAGCAGCCAAGAGCCTTTATTAGGGAGAGGCGAGCAGTACTTC.